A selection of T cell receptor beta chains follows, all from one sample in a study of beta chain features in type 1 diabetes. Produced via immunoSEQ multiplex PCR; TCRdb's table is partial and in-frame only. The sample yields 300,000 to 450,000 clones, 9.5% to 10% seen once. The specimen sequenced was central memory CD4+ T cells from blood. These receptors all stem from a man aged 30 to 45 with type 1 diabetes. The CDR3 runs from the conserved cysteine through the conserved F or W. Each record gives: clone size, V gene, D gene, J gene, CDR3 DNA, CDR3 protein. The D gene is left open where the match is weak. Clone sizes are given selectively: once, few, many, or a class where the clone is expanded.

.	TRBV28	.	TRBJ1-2	TGTGCCAGCAGTTTGAACAGGGCCTATGGCTACACCTTC	CASSLNRAYGYTF
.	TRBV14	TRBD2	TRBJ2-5	TGTGCCAGCAGCCAAGACAGTAGGACTAGCGGGAGGGCCAGGGAGACCCAGTACTTC	CASSQDSRTSGRARETQYF
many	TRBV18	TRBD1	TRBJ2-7	TGTGCCAGCTCACCATCGGGACAGAACTACGAGCAGTACTTC	CASSPSGQNYEQYF
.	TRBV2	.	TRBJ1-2	TGTGCCAGCAGTGAAAACAGCTATGGCTACACCTTC	CASSENSYGYTF
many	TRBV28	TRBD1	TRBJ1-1	TGTGCCAGCAGTTATCAGGGGGCGCAGGCTTTCTTT	CASSYQGAQAFF
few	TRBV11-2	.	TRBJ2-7	TGTGCCAGCAGCCTTGGGGGCGGCCTTGTTTACGAGCAGTACTTC	CASSLGGGLVYEQYF
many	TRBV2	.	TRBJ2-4	TGTGCCACCCGACTAGTCCTCATTCAGTACTTC	CATRLVLIQYF
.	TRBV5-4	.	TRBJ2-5	TGTGCCAGCAGCTTGGAGAGTTTGCCGGATGAGACCCAGTACTTC	CASSLESLPDETQYF
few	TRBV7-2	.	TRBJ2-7	TGTGCCAGCAGCTTCATATCCTTCGGGGGCCTACCCTCCTACGAGCAGTACTTC	CASSFISFGGLPSYEQYF
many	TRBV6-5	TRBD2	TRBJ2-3	TGTGCCAGCAGTCAGCGGGAACCCACAGATACGCAGTATTTT	CASSQREPTDTQYF
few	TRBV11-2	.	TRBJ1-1	TGTGCCAGCAGCTTCCGGGGACCTGAAGCTTTCTTT	CASSFRGPEAFF
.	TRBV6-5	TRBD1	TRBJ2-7	TGTGCCGGGGGGAGAGGGACAGGGATCTACGAGCAGTACTTC	CAGGRGTGIYEQYF
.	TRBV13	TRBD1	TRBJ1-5	TGTGCCAGCAGTGACGGACAGGGATCAGGACAGCCCCAGCATTTT	CASSDGQGSGQPQHF
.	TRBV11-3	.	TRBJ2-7	TGTGCTACACATTCGGTGGGGGCCTTCCCCTACGAGCAGTACTTC	CATHSVGAFPYEQYF
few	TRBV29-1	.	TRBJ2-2	TGCAGCGTTGTAAAGACAGCGCTCACCGGGGAGCTGTTTTTT	CSVVKTALTGELFF
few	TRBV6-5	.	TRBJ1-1	TGTGCCAGCAGCCTGGGGTTCTCGAGGAACACTGAAGCTTTCTTT	CASSLGFSRNTEAFF
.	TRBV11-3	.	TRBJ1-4	TGTGCCAGCAGCTTGACCCGGTTCGCAGGGCGGAGGTTAGGGGAAAAACTGTTTTTT	CASSLTRFAGRRLGEKLFF
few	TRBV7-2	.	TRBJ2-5	TGTGCCAGCAGCTTAGGTCGGGAGTTGGCGGAGACCCAGTACTTC	CASSLGRELAETQYF